This T cell receptor (beta chain) stems from a study of T cell responses to AZD1222 COVID-19 vaccine. Study-wide results and limits: Close to half of spike-specific TCRs reportedly recognize unmutated variant regions. Only a handful of AZD1222 recipients were seropositive at baseline. White British donors predominated, females outnumbered males, and clonal diversity was possibly underestimated.

CDR3 length: 16 amino acids. The germline V gene has CDR1 WNHNN and CDR2 SYGVQD (reference sequence). V gave up 3 bases and J gave up 1 base, with 14 bases separating them. Sequenced by immunoSEQ multiplex PCR; TCRdb stores in-frame clones only, minus some. The table has over 120,000 clones, 90% to 95% seen once. Of note for this clone: No antigen is known for it.

The sequencing here drew on peripheral blood, taken after recovery from COVID-19. The source of this sequence is an adult who had recovered from COVID-19. The chain recombines TRBV10-1 with TRBJ2-3; D remains ambiguous. The CDR3 DNA is TGCGCCAGCAGTGACCCCCAAAACCGGGGCACAGATACGCAGTATTTT. Translating gives CASSDPQNRGTDTQYF.